The 27 T cell receptor beta chains listed next were all sequenced from one sample in a study of neurological immune-mediated disorders. TCRdb re-called the 5' RACE reads through MiXCR, storing one row per CDR3 protein. The repertoire holds about 95,000 distinct CDR3 sequences, with around 3.3% as singletons. The specimen sequenced was PBMCs. The receptors were sampled from a woman between 18 and 29 years old with multiple sclerosis.

The table lists this clonotype with many counts. V and J are TRBV11-2 and TRBJ2-7; 8 positions agree with TRBD2. The CDR3 loop spans 15 amino acids. V trimming: 5 bases; J trimming: 3 bases; junction bases outside the gene matches: 9. Germline lookup yields CDR1 SGHAT and CDR2 FQNNGV. The CDR3 spells CASSEGAGGYYEQYF. CDR3 DNA sequence: TGTGCCAGCAGCGAAGGGGCGGGAGGTTACTACGAGCAGTACTTC.

This clonotype has ten or more counts. The CDR3 bases are TGTGCCAGCAGTGACGGCAGGGGAGGCCAAGAGACCCAGTACTTC. As protein: CASSDGRGGQETQYF. This chain uses TRBV2 with TRBJ2-5; D may be TRBD1 or TRBD2 (6 bases each). V was pared by 3 bases and J by 1 base, with 12 bases between. Germline V gene sequence: CDR1 SNHLY, CDR2 FYNNEI. The CDR3 spans 15 residues.

This clonotype came up many times. The CDR3 spells CASSYRGNLETQYF. The CDR3 region has the DNA TGTGCCAGCAGTTATAGAGGGAACTTGGAGACCCAGTACTTC. This sequence joins TRBV6-6 and TRBJ2-5; D possibly corresponds to TRBD2 (5 bases). V lost 3 bases and J lost 5, with 13 bases in between. The CDR3 sequence is 14 residues long. The germline V gene encodes CDR1 MNHNY and CDR2 SVGAGI (reference sequence).

This clonotype was observed a few times. Just one base apart from a much larger clone, this may be a read error. The chain is built from TRBV7-3 and TRBJ2-7, with 9 bases matching TRBD1. The trim removed 4 bases at V and 7 bases at J, leaving 5 bases unmatched. CDR1 is SGHTA and CDR2 is FQGTGA in the germline V gene. CDR3 length: 13 amino acids. In DNA form, the CDR3 reads TGTGCCAGCAGCTACACAGGGGGCAGGGAGCAGTACTTC. Translation: CASSYTGGREQYF.

This clonotype was counted many times. The chain employs TRBV20-1 and TRBJ1-1; no clear D. The germline V gene has CDR1 DFQATT and CDR2 SNEGSKA (reference sequence). Deletions cut 6 bases from V and 3 bases from J, with 17 bases between. The CDR3 length is 14 residues. The CDR3, as DNA: TGCAGTGCCCGGTCCTCTCTACGATACACTGAAGCTTTCTTT. The encoded protein is CSARSSLRYTEAFF.

This clonotype has ten or more counts. J is TRBJ2-1 and V is TRBV20-1, with D hard to call. The CDR3 contains 14 residues. Germline lookup yields CDR1 DFQATT and CDR2 SNEGSKA (reference sequence). With 1 base removed from V and 4 bases from J, the gap between germline ends came to 11 bases. CDR3 loop: CSARGGRDYNEQFF. The CDR3 DNA reads TGCAGTGCTAGAGGAGGACGAGATTACAATGAGCAGTTCTTC.

This clonotype appeared many times. CDR3 amino acids: CASSSGRLAGKNSEQFF. The DNA of the CDR3 is TGTGCCAGCAGTTCCGGCCGACTAGCGGGGAAAAACAGTGAGCAGTTCTTC. This chain uses TRBV12-3 or TRBV12-4 with TRBJ2-1; 11 bases match TRBD2. V lost 4 bases to trimming and J lost 9 bases; unmatched junction nucleotides: 14. There are 17 residues in the CDR3.

This clonotype was seen repeatedly, ten times or more. The chain couples TRBV20-1 to TRBJ2-1; no reliable D call. The germline V gene encodes CDR1 DFQATT and CDR2 SNEGSKA (reference sequence). The CDR3 covers 16 residues. V was cut by 0 bases and J by 3 bases, with 15 bases left in between. The CDR3 sequence is CSARDSSSENYNEQFF. CDR3 sequence (DNA): TGCAGTGCTAGAGATTCTTCGTCCGAAAACTACAATGAGCAGTTCTTC.

This clonotype was seen at least ten times. The V gene is TRBV18, the J gene TRBJ1-5, with D perhaps TRBD1 (6 bases). Per the germline V gene, CDR1 is KGHSH and CDR2 is LQKENI. With 4 bases removed from V and 3 bases from J, the gap between germline ends came to 10 bases. This CDR3 contains 14 residues. The chain's CDR3 is CASSLQGNNQPQHF. Here the CDR3 DNA reads TGTGCCAGCTCACTACAGGGCAACAATCAGCCCCAGCATTTT.

This clonotype was counted ten times or more. The chain is built from TRBV15 and TRBJ2-3, with a weak D call TRBD1 (5 bases). V was cut by 4 bases and J by 6 bases, with 11 bases left in between. The CDR3 has 13 amino acids. The germline V gene encodes CDR1 LNHNV and CDR2 YYDKDF (reference sequence). CDR3: CATSIRADDTQYF. The CDR3 coding sequence is TGTGCCACCAGCATCAGGGCGGATGATACGCAGTATTTT. The variable domain in full, completed from reference TRBV15 and TRBJ2-3, reads DAMVIQNPRYQVTQFGKPVTLSCSQTLNHNVMYWYQQKSSQAPKLLFHYYDKDFNNEADTPDNFQSRRPNTSFCFLDIRSPGLGDTAMYLCATSIRADDTQYFGPGTRLTVL.

This clonotype has at least ten counts. The chain has TRBV4-1 and TRBJ2-7; 12 bases align to TRBD1. This CDR3 comprises 13 residues. Germline assignment: CDR1 MGHRA and CDR2 YSYEKL. V trimming: 4 bases; J trimming: 11 bases; junction bases outside the gene matches: 6. The CDR3 protein is CASSPGQGAAEYF. The DNA for the CDR3 is TGCGCCAGCAGCCCGGGACAGGGGGCGGCGGAGTACTTC.

This clonotype was observed many times. The rearrangement uses TRBV5-1 and TRBJ2-3, with D hard to call. The CDR3 contains 19 residues. Looked up from germline, CDR1 is SGHRS and CDR2 is YFSETQ. V gave up 1 base and J gave up 0 bases, with 21 bases separating them. CDR3 amino acids: CASSLYPSGSGPSTDTQYF. The DNA for the CDR3 is TGCGCCAGCAGCTTGTACCCAAGTGGATCGGGTCCTAGCACAGATACGCAGTATTTT.

Concerning this clonotype: The CDR3 ends on some other residue instead of the conserved phenylalanine or tryptophan, so this is likely a read error. The V gene is TRBV5-8, the J gene TRBJ1-6; a weak D match, TRBD1 (6 bases). Trimming cost V 4 bases and J 8 bases, with 25 bases left between them. The CDR3 consists of 18 residues. Per the germline V gene, CDR1 is SGHTS and CDR2 is YDEGEE. The CDR3, as DNA: TGTGCCAGCAGCAAAAATAGGGGTTTCCAGGGGATTCATTCACCCCTCCACTGT. Residues: CASSKNRGFQGIHSPLHC.

This clonotype was seen at least ten times. The chain links TRBV19 to TRBJ1-3; D is unclear. Trimming took 5 bases from V and 2 from J, leaving 4 bases between them. CDR1 is LNHDA, CDR2 SQIVND, per germline (reference sequence). The CDR3 spans 12 residues. The CDR3 is CASSSAGNTIYF. The DNA of the CDR3 is TGTGCCAGTAGTTCTGCTGGAAACACCATATATTTT.

This clonotype was seen repeatedly, ten times or more. This chain links TRBV20-1 with TRBJ2-2; 12 bases are a match to TRBD2. From germline, CDR1 is DFQATT and CDR2 SNEGSKA (reference sequence). CDR3 length equals 16 residues. Trimming took 6 bases from V and 5 from J; bases not matched to a gene: 10. This CDR3 is CSARLAGDPQTGELFF. CDR3 nucleotides: TGCAGTGCGAGACTAGCGGGAGATCCCCAAACCGGGGAGCTGTTTTTT.

This clonotype showed up many times. The gene calls are TRBV7-3 and TRBJ2-6, with unresolved D. The CDR3 runs 16 residues. With 2 bases removed from V and 2 bases from J, the gap between germline ends came to 10 bases. CDR1 and CDR2 (germline): SGHTA, FQGTGA. The CDR3 region is CASSLGLWAGANVLTF. The CDR3 DNA is TGTGCCAGCAGCTTAGGTTTGTGGGCTGGGGCCAACGTCCTGACTTTC. Drawing the rest from reference TRBV7-3 and TRBJ2-6, the complete variable domain is GAGVSQTPSNKVTEKGKYVELRCDPISGHTALYWYRQSLGQGPEFLIYFQGTGAADDSGLPNDRFFAVRPEGSVSTLKIQRTERGDSAVYLCASSLGLWAGANVLTFGAGSRLTVL.

This clonotype was found many times. The chain links TRBV12-3 or TRBV12-4 to TRBJ2-7; 11 bases match TRBD2. V lost 3 bases and J lost 6; bases outside the gene matches: 1. The CDR3 is made up of 13 amino acids. This chain's CDR3 is CASSFLAGGEQYF. The CDR3, as DNA: TGTGCCAGCAGTTTTCTAGCGGGGGGCGAGCAGTACTTC.

This clonotype was detected many times. In nucleotides, the CDR3 is TGTGCCAGCAGCTTAGCAGGCCTTCCCTCCCGCTACGAGCAGTACTTC. Translating gives CASSLAGLPSRYEQYF. The chain joins TRBV7-8 to TRBJ2-7; D is ambiguous. V dropped 0 bases and J dropped 3 bases, with 15 bases sitting between them. Germline CDR1 reads SGHVS; CDR2 reads FQNEAQ. The CDR3 covers 16 residues.

This clonotype was counted between two and nine times. In this CDR3 the conserved last residue, phenylalanine or tryptophan, is missing, so a read error is likely. The genes are TRBV7-9 and TRBJ1-6, with 7 bases lining up with TRBD1. Germline assignment: CDR1 SEHNR and CDR2 FQNEAQ (reference sequence). The CDR3 has 15 residues. V dropped 3 bases and J dropped 7; count of bases not matched to a gene: 6. This chain's CDR3 is CASSFSDRLNSPLHN. CDR3 in DNA: TGTGCCAGCAGCTTCTCGGACAGGCTAAATTCACCCCTCCACAAT.

The chain uses TRBV12-3 or TRBV12-4 and TRBJ1-1; 8 bases map to TRBD1. Losses at the gene ends were 1 base for V and 6 bases for J; bases not matched to a gene: 7. The length of the CDR3 is 15 residues. In nucleotides, the CDR3 is TGTGCCAGCAGTTTAGACAGGGGGGCAGACGCTGAAGCTTTCTTT. Translating gives CASSLDRGADAEAFF.

This clonotype was seen at least ten times. This chain joins TRBV12-3 or TRBV12-4 and TRBJ1-1; perhaps TRBD1 as D (5 bases). V was cut by 1 base and J by 7 bases, with 7 bases left in between. The CDR3 covers 12 residues. This CDR3 reads CASSLGRGEAFF. The CDR3 DNA follows: TGTGCCAGCAGTTTAGGGAGGGGTGAAGCTTTCTTT.

There are many counts of this clonotype. V and J are TRBV20-1 and TRBJ1-5; D gene unclear. The CDR3 loop spans 12 amino acids. The germline CDR1 and CDR2 sequences are DFQATT and SNEGSKA (reference sequence). Trimming took off 3 bases at V and 7 bases at J, with 10 bases between the two ends. The CDR3 nucleotides read TGCAGTGCTAGGACGGGAGGCCAGCCCCAGCATTTT. Encoded protein: CSARTGGQPQHF.

This clonotype showed up many times. The gene calls are TRBV13 and TRBJ2-1, with 10 bases matching TRBD1. This CDR3 spans 15 amino acids. Per the germline V gene, CDR1 is PRHDT and CDR2 is FYEKMQ (reference sequence). The trim removed 6 bases at V and 4 bases at J, leaving 6 bases unmatched. The CDR3 here is CASRTAGQGYNEQFF. The CDR3 DNA sequence: TGTGCCAGCAGAACCGCGGGACAGGGGTACAATGAGCAGTTCTTC.

This clonotype was counted at least ten times. The chain links TRBV20-1 to TRBJ2-4; possible D gene TRBD2, 6 bases. V lost 5 bases to trimming and J lost 0 bases, with 14 bases between them. Germline CDR1 reads DFQATT; CDR2 reads SNEGSKA (reference sequence). This CDR3 is built from 15 residues. This CDR3 reads CSADGGTLAKNIQYF. CDR3 in DNA: TGCAGTGCTGATGGGGGGACTCTAGCCAAAAACATTCAGTACTTC.

Ten or more counts support this clonotype. The chain combines TRBV6-5 with TRBJ2-7; D is possibly TRBD2 (5 bases). Germline V gives CDR1 MNHEY, CDR2 SVGAGI. Trimming pared 8 bases from V and 3 bases from J, leaving 14 bases between. CDR3 size: 13 residues. CDR3 bases: TGTGCCAGCGGTCTAGCCGGGTTCTACGAGCAGTACTTC. It translates to CASGLAGFYEQYF.

This clonotype was seen many times. The gene calls are TRBV12-3 or TRBV12-4 and TRBJ2-6, with TRBD2 matching 7 bases. J lost 0 bases, V lost 5 bases, and 13 bases had no gene match. CDR3 size: 19 residues. The CDR3 region has the DNA TGTGCCAGCAGTCCTCTCCCGGGGCGGGGGACCTCTGGGGCCAACGTCCTGACTTTC. Its translation is CASSPLPGRGTSGANVLTF.

This clonotype occurred many times. This chain links TRBV20-1 with TRBJ2-5, with D possibly called TRBD1 or TRBD2 (5 bases each). The CDR3 runs 12 residues. Germline assignment: CDR1 DFQATT and CDR2 SNEGSKA (reference sequence). Between the trimmed V and J ends, which lost 3 bases and 5 bases, there was a span of 10 bases. This CDR3 reads CSARTGTETQYF. CDR3 coding DNA: TGCAGTGCTAGGACGGGGACGGAGACCCAGTACTTC.